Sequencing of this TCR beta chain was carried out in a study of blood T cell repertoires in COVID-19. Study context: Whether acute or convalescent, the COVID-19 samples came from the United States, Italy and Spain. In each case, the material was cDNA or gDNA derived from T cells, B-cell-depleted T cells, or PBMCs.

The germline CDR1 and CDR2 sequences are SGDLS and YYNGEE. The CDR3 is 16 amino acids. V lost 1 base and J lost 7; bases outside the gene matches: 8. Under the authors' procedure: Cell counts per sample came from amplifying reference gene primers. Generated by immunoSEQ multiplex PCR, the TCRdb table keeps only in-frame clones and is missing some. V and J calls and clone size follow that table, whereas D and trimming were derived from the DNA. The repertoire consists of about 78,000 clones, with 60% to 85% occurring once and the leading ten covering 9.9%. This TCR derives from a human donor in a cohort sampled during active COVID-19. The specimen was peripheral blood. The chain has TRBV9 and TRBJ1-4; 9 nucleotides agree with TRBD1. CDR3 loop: CASSVSLTGGIEKLFF. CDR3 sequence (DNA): TGTGCCAGCAGCGTATCCCTGACAGGGGGGATTGAAAAACTGTTTTTT.